This T cell receptor (beta chain) appears in the sequencing data of a study of blood T cell repertoires in COVID-19. Whole-study context: Acute-phase and convalescent COVID-19 samples originated in the United States, Italy and Spain. PBMCs, B-cell-depleted T cells, or T cells provided the cDNA or gDNA that made up the material.

Per the original data handling: It was from reference gene primer amplification that nucleated cell counts were estimated. The method was immunoSEQ multiplex PCR; TCRdb's version includes in-frame clones alone and lacks a portion of them. V and J calls and clone size are given by that table; D and trimming were obtained from the DNA. The sample contains about 200,000 clones, just over 85% of which appear only once. This clone was recorded only once. V lost 0 bases and J lost 5, with 17 bases in between. The germline CDR1 and CDR2 sequences are LGHDT and YNNKEL (reference sequence). The CDR3 spans 17 residues.

The clonotype comes from a man aged 30-40 years who had recovered from COVID-19. The rearrangement links TRBV3-1 (or the pseudogene TRBV3-2) to TRBJ2-1, with D maybe TRBD2 (6 bases). The sequenced sample consisted of peripheral blood. The CDR3 protein is CASSQDITRGTHNEQFF. The DNA for the CDR3 is TGTGCCAGCAGCCAAGATATCACCCGGGGGACCCACAATGAGCAGTTCTTC.